This T cell receptor beta chain was retrieved from a study of identical twins. V was pared by 3 bases and J by 4 bases, with 13 bases between. CDR3 length equals 15 residues. From germline, CDR1 is SGHAT and CDR2 FQNNGV. A universal primer site was created by template switching, with the cDNA bearing unique molecular identifiers. TCRdb recomputed calls from the 5' RACE reads with MiXCR, one row per CDR3 protein. The table lists roughly 540,000 distinct CDR3 sequences, less than 25% of them singletons. This clonotype was recorded many times. The same sample was also used in a study of T cells expressing NK-cell markers. This second study says: HCMV specificity of the expanded NKG2C+ T cell clones was not established.

The V and J genes are TRBV11-2 and TRBJ2-1; D perhaps matches TRBD2 (5 bases). The receptor comes from a woman aged 18 to 35 in good health. The sequenced material came from CD4+ T cells sorted from blood. The chain's CDR3 is CASSFGAAGYNEQFF. The CDR3 DNA is TGTGCCAGCAGCTTCGGCGCGGCGGGTTACAATGAGCAGTTCTTC.